This TCR beta chain was obtained from a study of shared clonotypes between healthy human individuals. The table came from immunoSEQ multiplex PCR; TCRdb's copy has only in-frame clones and leaves some out. Here the sample spans roughly 550,000 clones, 95% to 96% being singletons. A note on this clone: Its matching antigen is unknown.

CD45RO-negative cells were positively selected for CCR7, leaving out terminally differentiated effector memory CD45RA+ cells. Germline-derived CDR1 and CDR2 are PRHDT and FYEKMQ (reference sequence). The V gene end was trimmed by 5 bases and the J gene end by 0 bases; junction bases not matched to a gene: 1. The CDR3 is made up of 14 amino acids. Overall study findings and caveats: Genetic and exposure-history diversity was limited by the small donor number.

The source of this sequence is a young woman in good health. The sequenced sample consisted of naive CD8+ T cells sorted from blood. This chain joins TRBV13 and TRBJ2-1, with TRBD1 matching 7 bases. CDR3 nucleotides: TGTGCCAGCAGCCGGGACAGCTCCTACAATGAGCAGTTCTTC. Residues: CASSRDSSYNEQFF. Filled out from reference TRBV13 and TRBJ2-1, the complete variable domain reads AAGVIQSPRHLIKEKRETATLKCYPIPRHDTVYWYQQGPGQDPQFLISFYEKMQSDKGSIPDRFSAQQFSDYHSELNMSSLELGDSALYFCASSRDSSYNEQFFGPGTRLTVL.